This T cell receptor beta chain was found in a study of cytomegalovirus exposure and HLA in healthy donors. It was with 60 Vbeta and 13 Jbeta primers that the PCR ran. In the original workflow: There were around 80 million unique TCR beta chains by a later count, and some 10 million of them were shared. Sequencing used immunoSEQ multiplex PCR; TCRdb keeps in-frame clones, though not all of them. From that table come the V and J calls and clone size; the DNA was used to work out D and trimming. Here the sample spans about 150,000 clones, 60% to 75% being singletons. A word on this clone: Its antigen is undetermined.

Study-wide results and caveats: Among the most significant clusters, several appeared linked to common viral pathogens in a later analysis.

Input material: PBMCs. The source of this sequence is a man aged 25-40 years in good health and CMV-seronegative.

Here the CDR3 DNA reads TGTGCCAGCAGCCCCAACCCCCTAGAGACTAGCGGACCTTACGAGCAGTACTTC. Residues: CASSPNPLETSGPYEQYF. V and J are TRBV21-1 and TRBJ2-7; the D segment call TRBD2 is taken from the table without a DNA check. TRBV21-1 is a listed pseudogene. The CDR3 runs to 18 residues.